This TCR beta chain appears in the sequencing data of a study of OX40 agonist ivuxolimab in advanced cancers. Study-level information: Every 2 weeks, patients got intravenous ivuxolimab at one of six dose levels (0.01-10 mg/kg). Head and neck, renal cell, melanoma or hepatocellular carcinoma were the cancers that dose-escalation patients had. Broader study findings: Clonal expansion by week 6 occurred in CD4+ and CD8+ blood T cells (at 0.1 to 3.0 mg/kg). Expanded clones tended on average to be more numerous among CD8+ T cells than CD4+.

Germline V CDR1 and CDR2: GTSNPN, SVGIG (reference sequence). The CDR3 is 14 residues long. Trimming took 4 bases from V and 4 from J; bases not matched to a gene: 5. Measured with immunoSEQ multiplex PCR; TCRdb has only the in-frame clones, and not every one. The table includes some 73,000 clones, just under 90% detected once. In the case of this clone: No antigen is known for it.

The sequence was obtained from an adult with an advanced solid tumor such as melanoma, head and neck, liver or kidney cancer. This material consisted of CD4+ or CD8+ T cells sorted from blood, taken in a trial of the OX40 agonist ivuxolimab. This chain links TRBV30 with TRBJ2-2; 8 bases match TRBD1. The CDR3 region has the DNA TGTGCCTGGATTCAGGGGGCGGGCACCGGGGAGCTGTTTTTT. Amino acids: CAWIQGAGTGELFF.